The sequence of this T cell receptor (beta chain) was determined in a study of T cell changes during pregnancy in multiple sclerosis. Profiling relied on immunoSEQ multiplex PCR, and the TCRdb table lists in-frame clones only, not all of them. Among around 71,000 clones listed, approximately 90% were seen once. V lost 3 bases and J lost 4, with 9 bases in between. Per the germline V gene, CDR1 is SQVTM and CDR2 is ANQGSEA. The CDR3 consists of 12 residues. The chain uses TRBV29-1 and TRBJ1-2; D gene uncertain. The receptor was derived from a female donor with multiple sclerosis, enrolled in a pregnancy study. Here the sequenced sample was peripheral blood, taken in the third trimester of pregnancy. The CDR3 loop reads CSVEGSPYGYTF. The CDR3 region has the DNA TGCAGCGTTGAGGGCAGCCCCTATGGCTACACCTTC. Looking up the rest from reference TRBV29-1 and TRBJ1-2 gives the full variable domain: SAVISQKPSRDICQRGTSLTIQCQVDSQVTMMFWYRQQPGQSLTLIATANQGSEATYESGFVIDKFPISRPNLTFSTLTVSNMSPEDSSIYLCSVEGSPYGYTFGSGTRLTVV.